One T cell receptor (beta chain) is described in this entry. This clonotype was seen repeatedly, ten times or more. Its antigen target is currently unknown. No per-base quality is available; no much larger clone lies one base away. In the ophthalmopathy patients, disease was moderately to severely active, with a Clinical Activity Score of 3 or more, a NOSPECS grade of 4 or more, and a duration of less than 3 months. Exclusion was applied to patients with uncontrolled infections, other autoimmune diseases, pregnancy or lactation. Clinical symptoms, serum thyroxine and TRAb, thyroid ultrasound, and orbital computed tomography formed the basis for the diagnoses. PBMCs were isolated from about 10 ml of fresh peripheral blood by Ficoll-Paque density gradient centrifugation. Trizol reagent was used to extract total RNA, and RNA quality was then checked on an Agilent 2100 Bioanalyzer. The TCR beta CDR3 regions were amplified from the RNA transcripts. The TCR CDR3 was subjected to a first round of RT-PCR using the HTBI primer set and the Qiagen OneStep RT-PCR kit. Libraries were constructed in a second round of multiplex PCR, after which size selection and purification were performed. Sequencing of the libraries was done on an Illumina HiSeq2000 using paired-end 100 bp reads. The study's processing was this. SOAPnuke was used to process the raw data, with reads discarded if the reads contained adapters or uncalled bases, had a mean Phred below 15, or lacked an exact constant-primer or identifier match. COPE v1.2.5 was used to merge high-quality paired reads, and clonotypes were defined as unique nucleotide sequences. Clonotypes were aligned to IMGT TRBV, TRBD and TRBJ reference segments using MiTCR v1.1. The analysis was restricted to V-J combinations with a frequency above 0.0001, which together covered 99.2% of the repertoires. The TCS score was defined as the ratio of F50 (clonal expansion) to E x V (chaos), calculated using BLOSUM62-based TCRdist between CDR3 peptides within each V-J. Welch's t-statistics and random forest reduced 500 to 650 V-J features to 10 to 15, which were used in a naive Bayes classifier (R e1071). The public reads were reprocessed in TCRdb via fastp at Q25 and MiXCR, keeping in-frame beta chains. Entries that share a CDR3 protein sequence are merged under the most common genes and DNA. For this entry, the V and J calls and clone size follow TCRdb and not the study's own pipeline. For this sample there are 500,000 to 600,000 distinct CDR3 sequences; approximately 20% appear just once. Approximately 50% of the sample lies in the top ten.

From the cysteine up to the phenylalanine, the CDR3 has a length of 14 residues. Only the CDR3 DNA is retained, 42 bases long and in frame from the first base. The CDR1 and CDR2 encoded by the germline V gene are MDHEN and SYDVKM. Relative to germline, V is missing 3 bases and J is missing 2 bases, with 3 bases of the junction outside any gene match. This specimen belongs to a study of T cells in Graves' hyperthyroidism and ophthalmopathy (dated by TCRdb to the late 2010s). With respect to the entire study: Peripheral blood samples were taken at initial diagnosis, before any treatment was given. After sampling, hyperthyroidism patients received methimazole starting at 30 mg daily, and ophthalmopathy patients received high-dose intravenous methylprednisolone. The paper describes TCR Vbeta CDR3 sequencing of 130 to 150 peripheral blood samples, made up of fewer than 50 ophthalmopathy patients, roughly 72 hyperthyroidism patients and around 17 progressor patients. TCR V-J signatures able to tell the groups apart were searched for in a discovery cohort of 95 or so patients, of whom more than 40 had Graves' ophthalmopathy and roughly 58 had stable Graves' hyperthyroidism. The 100 discovery patients were randomly split 7:3 into training and test sets. Prospective prediction of ophthalmopathy was tested in an independent validation cohort consisting of 18 hyperthyroidism patients and 15 to 17 patients who later progressed to ophthalmopathy. Thyroid tissue and blood T-cell repertoires from six or seven Graves' hyperthyroidism patients were also compared in the study.

What the research found in general, with its limitations: Most expanded thyroid clonotypes (frequency above 0.001) were also found in blood, which suggests that blood repertoires may mirror thyroid immune responses. Sample size was not statistically predetermined, and investigators were not blinded to group allocation. A model built on a 13 V-J signature distinguished ophthalmopathy from stable hyperthyroidism, reaching about 88% sensitivity and 81.08% specificity in cross-validation and 80%/75% in testing. In validation, the model predicted progression to ophthalmopathy with 55% to 71% sensitivity and about 73% specificity, a median of roughly seven months before onset.

The source of this sequence is a middle-aged man with Graves' ophthalmopathy. Material: blood. Recombination linked TRBV28 to TRBJ1-2, and TRBD1 aligns with 7 junction nucleotides. The CDR3: CASSLGQPNYGYTF. The sequence in DNA is TGTGCCAGCAGTTTGGGACAGCCCAACTATGGCTACACCTTC.